A single sample is the source of the 3 T cell receptor beta chains below, sequenced in a study of cytomegalovirus exposure and HLA in healthy donors. It was with 60 Vbeta and 13 Jbeta primers that the PCR ran. Clones were read by immunoSEQ multiplex PCR, and TCRdb kept only the in-frame ones, dropping some. In the table there are about 88,000 clones, 70% to 90% of which are singletons. The sequencing input was PBMCs. All receptors derive from a man younger than 30 in good health and CMV-seronegative.

The chain carries TRBV6-1 and TRBJ2-5, with D hard to call. The germline CDR1 and CDR2 sequences are MNHNS and SASEGT. This CDR3 comprises 14 residues. Trimming cost V 2 bases and J 1 base, with 8 bases left between them. CDR3 sequence (DNA): TGTGCCAGCAGTGAATACCCGGGCCAAGAGACCCAGTACTTC. Its protein product is CASSEYPGQETQYF.

The rearrangement joins TRBV28 to TRBJ2-1; no clear D gene. CDR1 is MDHEN, CDR2 SYDVKM, per germline. The CDR3 sequence is 13 residues long. Trimming took 5 bases from V and 9 from J, leaving 14 bases between them. This CDR3 is CASSLLRDGEQFF. The CDR3 DNA follows: TGTGCCAGCAGTCTGTTAAGAGATGGTGAGCAGTTCTTC. Full variable domain (rest looked up from reference TRBV28 and TRBJ2-1): DVKVTQSSRYLVKRTGEKVFLECVQDMDHENMFWYRQDPGLGLRLIYFSYDVKMKEKGDIPEGYSVSREKKERFSLILESASTNQTSMYLCASSLLRDGEQFFGPGTRLTVL.

This clone was seen a single time. This chain links TRBV30 with TRBJ2-3; 9 bases line up with TRBD2. Germline values: CDR1 GTSNPN, CDR2 SVGIG (reference sequence). CDR3 size: 15 residues. V dropped 2 bases and J dropped 2; count of bases not matched to a gene: 5. CDR3 residues: CAWSLASGVTDTQYF. The CDR3, as DNA: TGTGCCTGGAGTTTAGCTAGCGGGGTCACAGATACGCAGTATTTT.